This T cell receptor beta chain is drawn from a study of beta chain features in type 1 diabetes. Study-wide points: Sequencing used cDNA, and cells with high TCR expression could therefore be over-represented. Any role of HLA type in TCRB rearrangement remained unresolved here.

Via the markers CD45RO/CCR7/CD25/CD127/CD95/CD27, stem cell-like memory, regulatory, central memory and naive CD4+ cells were sorted. The trim removed 3 bases at V and 5 bases at J, leaving 8 bases unmatched. The CDR3 is 15 amino acids. Germline loops: CDR1 SQVTM, CDR2 ANQGSEA. Investigators reverse transcribed all isolated RNA, so they sequenced expressed TCRB transcripts. Mean read depth for naive, central memory and regulatory T cell samples was approximately 3.57 million reads. Generated by immunoSEQ multiplex PCR, the TCRdb table keeps only in-frame clones and is missing some. The table has approximately 380,000 clones, approximately 16% seen once. This clone was seen more than once but under ten times. Its antigen is currently unknown.

J is TRBJ2-7 and V is TRBV29-1, with 12 bases aligning to TRBD1. The source is a woman younger than 30 in good health. The specimen was naive CD4+ T cells from blood. The CDR3 loop is CSVDNWGQGANEQYF. In nucleotides, the CDR3 is TGCAGCGTTGATAACTGGGGACAGGGGGCGAACGAGCAGTACTTC.